This paragraph reports one TCR beta chain. Per the study methods: Nucleated cell counts were estimated from reference gene primer amplification. Clones were sequenced by immunoSEQ multiplex PCR, and TCRdb holds only the in-frame ones, with some missing. The V and J calls and the clone size are those of that table, but D and trimming were determined from the DNA. Of around 100,000 clones in the sample, roughly nine tenths are singletons; the top ten hold around 3.3%. These data belong to a study of blood T cell repertoires in COVID-19. Study summary: From the United States, Italy and Spain came samples of acute and convalescent COVID-19. PBMCs, B-cell-depleted T cells, or T cells provided the cDNA or gDNA that made up the material.

CDR1 MNHNS and CDR2 SASEGT come from the germline V gene. The CDR3 contains 15 residues. V lost 3 bases and J lost 4; bases outside the gene matches: 8. V usage is TRBV6-1 and J usage is TRBJ2-5, with TRBD1 identical over 7 bases. This TCR derives from a man aged 45-65 years in a cohort sampled during active COVID-19. Source material: peripheral blood. CDR3 DNA: TGTGCCAGCAGTGAGAGACCAGGGGGTGCAGAGACCCAGTACTTC. Its protein is CASSERPGGAETQYF.